This is a list of T cell receptor beta chains from one sample in a study of T cells in Graves' hyperthyroidism and ophthalmopathy. TCRdb itself ran the multiplex PCR reads through MiXCR, one entry per CDR3 protein. The sample includes about 400,000 distinct CDR3 sequences, 13% to 15% of them seen just once. Sequenced: blood. These receptors were obtained from a woman aged 30 to 39 with Graves' ophthalmopathy. The CDR3 runs from the conserved cysteine through the conserved F or W. D genes are given only for firm matches. Size tells how often a clone was seen (once, few, many) or the class of an expanded clone, and some rows leave it out.

size: many; D: TRBD2; J: TRBJ2-7; length: 15; V: TRBV11-2; CDR3: CASSLAASGGYEQYF; DNA: TGTGCCAGCAGCTTAGCCGCTAGCGGGGGGTACGAGCAGTACTTC
size: .; D: .; J: TRBJ2-1; length: 12; V: TRBV20-1; CDR3: CSAPLPTGRGFF; DNA: TGCAGTGCCCCCCTCCCGACCGGCCGGGGGTTCTTC
size: .; D: .; J: TRBJ1-4; length: 15; V: TRBV20-1; CDR3: CSARHTTGNDEKLFF; DNA: TGCAGTGCTAGACACACTACAGGGAACGATGAAAAACTGTTTTTT
size: many; D: TRBD2; J: TRBJ2-3; length: 15; V: TRBV28; CDR3: CASSLRDYGTDTQYF; DNA: TGTGCCAGCAGTTTAAGGGACTACGGCACAGATACGCAGTATTTT
size: many; D: TRBD1; J: TRBJ1-1; length: 16; V: TRBV6-5; CDR3: CASRITGTGDITEAFF; DNA: TGTGCCAGCAGAATTACCGGGACAGGGGATATCACTGAAGCTTTCTTT
size: many; D: TRBD1; J: TRBJ1-1; length: 18; V: TRBV20-1; CDR3: CSARRGGGTVYMNTEAFF; DNA: TGCAGTGCTCGCCGAGGAGGAGGGACAGTATATATGAACACTGAAGCTTTCTTT
size: many; D: .; J: TRBJ2-7; length: 13; V: TRBV30; CDR3: CAWSLQQGYEQYF; DNA: TGTGCCTGGAGTCTTCAGCAGGGCTACGAGCAGTACTTC
size: many; D: TRBD2; J: TRBJ2-1; length: 16; V: TRBV20-1; CDR3: CSAAGPAGALGNEQFF; DNA: TGCAGTGCTGCTGGCCCAGCGGGGGCCTTGGGAAATGAGCAGTTCTTC
size: many; D: TRBD1; J: TRBJ1-1; length: 14; V: TRBV20-1; CDR3: CSARDSFGSTEAFF; DNA: TGCAGTGCAAGGGACAGCTTCGGGAGCACTGAAGCTTTCTTT
size: many; D: .; J: TRBJ1-5; length: 14; V: TRBV7-8; CDR3: CASSFWGAGQPQHF; DNA: TGTGCCAGCAGCTTTTGGGGGGCCGGTCAGCCCCAGCATTTT
size: many; D: .; J: TRBJ2-5; length: 13; V: TRBV6-2/TRBV6-3; CDR3: CASRESLVETQYF; DNA: TGTGCCAGCAGAGAGAGTTTAGTAGAGACCCAGTACTTC
size: many; D: .; J: TRBJ1-5; length: 16; V: TRBV28; CDR3: CASSLWQGIGNQPQHF; DNA: TGTGCCAGCAGTTTATGGCAGGGGATAGGCAATCAGCCCCAGCATTTT
size: .; D: TRBD2; J: TRBJ2-3; length: 16; V: TRBV6-2/TRBV6-3; CDR3: CASSYFKRGITDTQYF; DNA: TGTGCCAGCAGTTACTTCAAGCGGGGGATCACAGATACGCAGTATTTT
size: few; D: TRBD2; J: TRBJ2-5; length: 14; V: TRBV27; CDR3: CASSSSGGAQTQYF; DNA: TGTGCCAGCAGTTCAAGCGGGGGGGCACAGACCCAGTACTTC
size: .; D: .; J: TRBJ1-1; length: 12; V: TRBV20-1; CDR3: CSARTENTEAFF; DNA: TGCAGTGCTAGAACGGAGAACACTGAAGCTTTCTTT
size: many; D: TRBD2; J: TRBJ2-7; length: 16; V: TRBV20-1; CDR3: CSARSRWRGGRGEQYF; DNA: TGCAGTGCTAGGAGTCGCTGGCGGGGGGGCCGGGGCGAGCAGTACTTC
size: .; D: .; J: TRBJ1-6; length: 15; V: TRBV27; CDR3: CASSSSSFILHPLHF; DNA: TGTGCCAGCAGCTCTTCTTCTTTCATTCTTCATCCCCTCCACTTT
size: few; D: TRBD2; J: TRBJ2-5; length: 16; V: TRBV14; CDR3: CASSPRLAGGYETQYF; DNA: TGTGCCAGCAGCCCAAGATTAGCGGGGGGTTATGAGACCCAGTACTTC
size: many; D: .; J: TRBJ1-5; length: 15; V: TRBV19; CDR3: CASSPRGERDQPQHF; DNA: TGTGCCAGTAGTCCAAGAGGGGAAAGGGATCAGCCCCAGCATTTT
size: many; D: .; J: TRBJ2-7; length: 13; V: TRBV5-6; CDR3: CASSLTATYEQYF; DNA: TGTGCCAGCAGTTTGACAGCTACCTACGAGCAGTACTTC
size: many; D: TRBD1; J: TRBJ2-7; length: 14; V: TRBV2; CDR3: CANRVDRSSYEQYF; DNA: TGTGCCAACCGAGTGGACAGGAGCTCCTACGAGCAGTACTTC
size: many; D: TRBD2; J: TRBJ2-5; length: 15; V: TRBV4-1; CDR3: CASSHPGGVFETQYF; DNA: TGCGCCAGCAGCCATCCCGGGGGGGTGTTTGAGACCCAGTACTTC
size: many; D: .; J: TRBJ2-7; length: 14; V: TRBV6-1; CDR3: CASSRQATTYEQYF; DNA: TGTGCCAGCAGTCGACAGGCGACGACCTACGAGCAGTACTTC
size: few; D: .; J: TRBJ2-7; length: 14; V: TRBV4-1; CDR3: CASSYGGPSYEQYF; DNA: TGCGCCAGCAGCTACGGGGGGCCTTCCTACGAGCAGTACTTC
size: few; D: TRBD2; J: TRBJ2-6; length: 18; V: TRBV6-5; CDR3: CASSYSGLISSGANVLTF; DNA: TGTGCCAGCAGTTACTCGGGACTAATCAGCTCTGGGGCCAACGTCCTGACTTTC
size: few; D: .; J: TRBJ1-4; length: 17; V: TRBV10-3; CDR3: CAISSRPTDPFNEKLFF; DNA: TGTGCCATCTCATCTCGACCGACCGACCCTTTTAATGAAAAACTGTTTTTT
size: many; D: .; J: TRBJ1-4; length: 16; V: TRBV6-6; CDR3: CASSYSGGSANEKLFF; DNA: TGTGCCAGCAGTTACTCGGGGGGTTCGGCTAATGAAAAACTGTTTTTT
size: .; D: TRBD2; J: TRBJ2-5; length: 16; V: TRBV6-2/TRBV6-3; CDR3: CASSYRGLADQETQYF; DNA: TGTGCCAGCAGTTACAGGGGACTAGCGGATCAAGAGACCCAGTACTTC
size: few; D: .; J: TRBJ2-3; length: 15; V: TRBV11-2; CDR3: CASSPRRGGGDPQYF; DNA: TGTGCCAGCAGCCCTCGGCGTGGGGGCGGGGACCCGCAGTATTTT
size: many; D: .; J: TRBJ2-1; length: 13; V: TRBV20-1; CDR3: CSAQETAWREQFF; DNA: TGCAGTGCTCAAGAGACGGCCTGGCGGGAGCAGTTCTTC
size: many; D: TRBD2; J: TRBJ2-1; length: 18; V: TRBV7-3; CDR3: CASSQGGLAGGHHNEQFF; DNA: TGTGCCAGCAGCCAAGGGGGACTAGCGGGGGGGCACCACAATGAGCAGTTCTTC
size: many; D: TRBD1; J: TRBJ2-5; length: 14; V: TRBV20-1; CDR3: CSASGQGDLETQYF; DNA: TGCAGTGCTTCGGGACAGGGGGATTTGGAGACCCAGTACTTC
size: many; D: TRBD1; J: TRBJ2-1; length: 16; V: TRBV2; CDR3: CASSATAGTVYNEQFF; DNA: TGTGCCAGCAGTGCAACAGCCGGGACAGTCTACAATGAGCAGTTCTTC
size: few; D: .; J: TRBJ2-4; length: 15; V: TRBV19; CDR3: CASSSHVGPKNIQYF; DNA: TGTGCCAGTAGTAGCCACGTAGGGCCAAAGAACATTCAGTACTTC
size: many; D: TRBD1; J: TRBJ1-1; length: 14; V: TRBV28; CDR3: CASSPPRGTAGAFF; DNA: TGTGCCAGCAGCCCCCCCCGGGGGACAGCGGGGGCTTTCTTT
size: many; D: TRBD2; J: TRBJ2-5; length: 15; V: TRBV3-1; CDR3: CASSQGLASQETQYF; DNA: TGTGCCAGCAGCCAGGGACTAGCGTCTCAAGAGACCCAGTACTTC
size: many; D: .; J: TRBJ1-2; length: 15; V: TRBV27; CDR3: CASRPLGAEGYGYTF; DNA: TGTGCCAGCAGACCGCTCGGGGCCGAGGGATATGGCTACACCTTC
size: .; D: .; J: TRBJ1-5; length: 14; V: TRBV9; CDR3: CASSVGDNNQPQHF; DNA: TGTGCCAGCAGCGTAGGGGACAACAATCAGCCCCAGCATTTT
size: many; D: .; J: TRBJ1-6; length: 15; V: TRBV20-1; CDR3: CSAKDTLSLNSPLHF; DNA: TGCAGTGCTAAGGACACATTGAGTTTAAATTCACCCCTCCACTTT
size: many; D: .; J: TRBJ1-2; length: 11; V: TRBV10-3; CDR3: CAISASGGYTF; DNA: TGTGCCATCAGTGCGTCCGGGGGCTACACCTTC
size: many; D: TRBD1; J: TRBJ2-5; length: 14; V: TRBV3-1; CDR3: CASSQRNRGETQYF; DNA: TGTGCCAGCAGCCAAAGAAACAGGGGAGAGACCCAGTACTTC
size: .; D: TRBD2; J: TRBJ2-3; length: 21; V: TRBV4-1; CDR3: CASRLKPGLAGGNINTDTQYF; DNA: TGCGCCAGCAGACTTAAACCGGGACTAGCGGGGGGAAATATTAACACAGATACGCAGTATTTT
size: many; D: .; J: TRBJ2-1; length: 11; V: TRBV5-1; CDR3: CASSNYNEQFF; DNA: TGCGCCAGCAGCAATTACAATGAGCAGTTCTTC
size: many; D: .; J: TRBJ2-1; length: 13; V: TRBV15; CDR3: CATGRQRVNEQFF; DNA: TGTGCCACCGGGAGGCAGCGGGTTAATGAGCAGTTCTTC
size: many; D: .; J: TRBJ1-4; length: 13; V: TRBV29-1; CDR3: CSVEDSSLGKLFF; DNA: TGCAGCGTTGAAGATTCCAGTTTAGGAAAACTGTTTTTT
size: .; D: TRBD1; J: TRBJ1-5; length: 15; V: TRBV19; CDR3: CASRQGDVSNRPQHF; DNA: TGTGCCAGCCGGCAGGGGGATGTCAGCAATCGGCCCCAGCATTTT
size: many; D: .; J: TRBJ1-1; length: 15; V: TRBV28; CDR3: CASSRTPDLGTEAFF; DNA: TGTGCCAGCAGCCGCACCCCAGACCTAGGCACTGAAGCTTTCTTT
size: .; D: .; J: TRBJ2-2; length: 17; V: TRBV27; CDR3: CASSSRASRGRTGELFF; DNA: TGTGCCAGCAGTTCCAGGGCCAGCAGGGGGAGGACCGGGGAGCTGTTTTTT
size: .; D: .; J: TRBJ1-5; length: 16; V: TRBV19; CDR3: CASSPTGTAYQEPQHF; DNA: TGTGCCAGTAGTCCAACCGGGACTGCTTATCAAGAGCCCCAGCATTTT
size: many; D: TRBD2; J: TRBJ2-3; length: 17; V: TRBV5-5; CDR3: CASSLLQSGGPTDTQYF; DNA: TGTGCCAGCAGCTTGCTTCAGTCGGGGGGGCCAACAGATACGCAGTATTTT
size: many; D: TRBD2; J: TRBJ2-3; length: 17; V: TRBV5-1; CDR3: CASRSTSGGAQTHTQYF; DNA: TGCGCCAGCAGATCGACTAGCGGGGGAGCACAAACCCATACGCAGTATTTT
size: many; D: TRBD2; J: TRBJ2-3; length: 17; V: TRBV7-2; CDR3: CASSLVGTSALTDTQYF; DNA: TGTGCCAGCAGCTTAGTTGGGACTAGCGCCCTCACAGATACGCAGTATTTT